This T cell receptor beta chain was sequenced for a study of shared clonotypes between healthy human individuals. Whole-study context: Used for every donor were three CD4 naive, three CD4 memory, two CD8 naive and one CD8 memory plate.

Once extracted for a subset, genomic DNA was divided evenly among several immunoSEQ plates. Libraries were prepared by immunoSEQ multiplex PCR; TCRdb keeps only in-frame clonotypes and omits some of them. The table includes around 2.1 million clones, 93% detected once. The study's findings and limits: The study drew on few donors, limiting represented genetic and exposure-history diversity. Clonotypes not shared had lower generation probabilities than those common to all four donors.

Details on this clone: Its target is not known.

The V segment lost 5 bases and the J segment 4 bases; nucleotides outside the gene matches: 10. This CDR3 spans 15 amino acids. Germline V gene sequence: CDR1 SEHNR, CDR2 FQNEAQ (reference sequence). Naivety among CD8 cells was defined by CD45RO negativity and positive CCR7 selection, thereby excluding terminally differentiated effector memory CD45RA+ cells. This TCR derives from a man between 18 and 35 years old in good health. Some clones in this sample may be carry-over from other donors' samples. The rearrangement joins TRBV7-9 to TRBJ1-1; 7 positions match TRBD1. The sequenced sample consisted of naive CD8+ T cells from PBMCs. CDR3 residues: CASSPSDRVGTEAFF. The CDR3 DNA follows: TGTGCCAGCAGCCCATCCGACAGGGTAGGCACTGAAGCTTTCTTT.